A selection of T cell receptor beta chains follows, all from one sample in a study of cytomegalovirus exposure and HLA in healthy donors. Libraries were prepared by immunoSEQ multiplex PCR; TCRdb keeps only in-frame clonotypes and omits some of them. The repertoire holds tens of thousands of clones, with roughly 76% as singletons. Sequencing was done on a sample of PBMCs. These TCRs come from a woman younger than 45 in good health and CMV-seronegative. CDR3s include the opening cysteine and the closing phenylalanine or tryptophan.

V gene: TRBV7-9; CDR3 length: 12; J gene: TRBJ2-3; CDR3 protein: CASSFLSDTQYF
V gene: TRBV5-1; CDR3 length: 16; J gene: TRBJ2-1; CDR3 protein: CASSLIPGLTYNEQFF
V gene: TRBV6-1; CDR3 length: 15; J gene: TRBJ1-5; CDR3 protein: CASNIGTVQNQPQHF
V gene: TRBV5-3; CDR3 length: 15; J gene: TRBJ1-5; CDR3 protein: CARSYGSPSNQPQHF
V gene: TRBV27; CDR3 length: 15; J gene: TRBJ2-7; CDR3 protein: CASSFSPPRKYEQYF
V gene: TRBV7-3; CDR3 length: 14; J gene: TRBJ2-2; CDR3 protein: CASSAAKPTGELFF
V gene: TRBV6-1; CDR3 length: 13; J gene: TRBJ1-1; CDR3 protein: CASRTGKNTEAFF
V gene: TRBV5-1; CDR3 length: 13; J gene: TRBJ2-2; CDR3 protein: CASSSLNTGELFF
V gene: TRBV28; CDR3 length: 12; J gene: TRBJ2-7; CDR3 protein: CASSSPGREQYF
V gene: TRBV5-4; CDR3 length: 14; J gene: TRBJ2-7; CDR3 protein: CASSWGLAGSEQYF
V gene: TRBV4-2; CDR3 length: 18; J gene: TRBJ2-7; CDR3 protein: CASSPLGLAGGEGYEQYF
V gene: TRBV11-2; CDR3 length: 14; J gene: TRBJ2-7; CDR3 protein: CASSYTSGSREQYF
V gene: TRBV4-2; CDR3 length: 17; J gene: TRBJ2-1; CDR3 protein: CASSQTSGRGSYNEQFF
V gene: TRBV29-1; CDR3 length: 13; J gene: TRBJ1-1; CDR3 protein: CSVDTGMNTEAFF
V gene: TRBV29-1; CDR3 length: 14; J gene: TRBJ2-1; CDR3 protein: CSGGGVAGYNEQFF
V gene: TRBV28; CDR3 length: 16; J gene: TRBJ2-3; CDR3 protein: CASSPGLAGGTDTQYF
V gene: TRBV6-1; CDR3 length: 14; J gene: TRBJ1-6; CDR3 protein: CASRGTGGDSPLHF
V gene: TRBV5-5; CDR3 length: 15; J gene: .; CDR3 protein: CASSLERGGNYEQYF
V gene: TRBV18; CDR3 length: 15; J gene: TRBJ1-2; CDR3 protein: CASSPQTGVDYGYTF
V gene: TRBV5-1; CDR3 length: 15; J gene: TRBJ1-4; CDR3 protein: CASSSQGLVGEKLFF
V gene: TRBV9; CDR3 length: 15; J gene: TRBJ2-6; CDR3 protein: CASSDRGAGANVLTF
V gene: TRBV11-1; CDR3 length: 18; J gene: TRBJ2-7; CDR3 protein: CASSLARTSGSPSYEQYF
V gene: TRBV2; CDR3 length: 15; J gene: TRBJ2-1; CDR3 protein: CASRRVAGVGNEQFF
V gene: TRBV9; CDR3 length: 13; J gene: TRBJ1-1; CDR3 protein: CASSVDGGTEAFF
V gene: TRBV5-1; CDR3 length: 16; J gene: TRBJ2-1; CDR3 protein: CASNTGQGGSYNEQFF
V gene: TRBV11-3; CDR3 length: 15; J gene: TRBJ2-1; CDR3 protein: CASSLDGTADNEQFF
V gene: TRBV10-3; CDR3 length: 13; J gene: TRBJ2-5; CDR3 protein: CATKGRPLETQYF
V gene: TRBV4-1; CDR3 length: 15; J gene: TRBJ2-7; CDR3 protein: CASSQVSGAAREQYF
V gene: TRBV7-9; CDR3 length: 16; J gene: TRBJ1-5; CDR3 protein: CSSSLSGDGIYQPQHF
V gene: TRBV10-1; CDR3 length: 13; J gene: TRBJ1-1; CDR3 protein: CASSRTGDGQAFF
V gene: TRBV9; CDR3 length: 18; J gene: TRBJ2-5; CDR3 protein: CASSPKLAGVVWGETQYF
V gene: TRBV6-6; CDR3 length: 15; J gene: TRBJ1-6; CDR3 protein: CASSQTGTVGSPLHF
V gene: TRBV6-5; CDR3 length: 14; J gene: TRBJ2-5; CDR3 protein: CASSYPGGAETQYF
V gene: TRBV5-5; CDR3 length: 16; J gene: TRBJ2-3; CDR3 protein: CASSSGLGAPTDTQYF
V gene: TRBV5-1; CDR3 length: 15; J gene: TRBJ1-1; CDR3 protein: CASSVGQVGLTEAFF
V gene: TRBV18; CDR3 length: 16; J gene: TRBJ2-3; CDR3 protein: CASSPIPTGFADTQYF
V gene: TRBV10-3; CDR3 length: 16; J gene: TRBJ2-7; CDR3 protein: CAISQNRLAGGYEQYF
V gene: TRBV28; CDR3 length: 14; J gene: TRBJ2-3; CDR3 protein: CAAGRGQGTGTQYF
V gene: TRBV19; CDR3 length: 15; J gene: TRBJ2-1; CDR3 protein: CASSIDGSSYNEQFF
V gene: TRBV14; CDR3 length: 14; J gene: TRBJ2-1; CDR3 protein: CASSHSGLAGVKFF
V gene: TRBV30; CDR3 length: 13; J gene: TRBJ1-5; CDR3 protein: CALQLGAQQPQHF
V gene: TRBV4-2; CDR3 length: 14; J gene: TRBJ2-1; CDR3 protein: CASSQLVGGNEQFF
V gene: TRBV30; CDR3 length: 14; J gene: TRBJ2-5; CDR3 protein: CASEISGSGGTQYF
V gene: TRBV28; CDR3 length: 12; J gene: TRBJ2-1; CDR3 protein: CATAAGLNEQFF
V gene: TRBV6-5; CDR3 length: 15; J gene: TRBJ2-3; CDR3 protein: CASRPNRGSTDTQYF
V gene: TRBV27; CDR3 length: 13; J gene: TRBJ1-4; CDR3 protein: CASPRDRAEKLFF
V gene: TRBV6-1; CDR3 length: 11; J gene: TRBJ2-3; CDR3 protein: CASSYGDTQYF
V gene: TRBV21-1; CDR3 length: 17; J gene: TRBJ1-4; CDR3 protein: CASSKVPGNSTNEKLFF